This T cell receptor beta chain was sequenced for a study of spatial heterogeneity in lung cancer. The time point is: sample taken at primary tumor resection. No cell sorting; template was whole RNA from tumor, lung tissue or PBMC. The donor group consisted of some 70 patients who had untreated, early-stage non-small cell lung cancer. Many counts were recorded for this clonotype. Its cognate antigen is unknown. Each molecule of TCR cDNA was tagged with one unique molecular identifier. TCRdb re-analysed the 5' RACE reads in MiXCR, keeping a single row per CDR3 protein. The data contain 35,000 to 45,000 distinct CDR3 sequences, around 5.2% of them singletons. Points from the study as a whole: Resection blood, more than follow-up blood, showed ubiquitous expanded tumor TCRs.

This clonotype was obtained from a female donor with early-stage non-small cell lung cancer. Sequencing used PBMCs, obtained at surgery.

DNA for the CDR3: TGTGCCAGCAGTTCCTCCCGACAGTCCAATACGCAGTATTTT. As protein: CASSSSRQSNTQYF. V is TRBV27 and J is TRBJ2-3; D is possibly TRBD1 (5 bases). Trimming stripped 4 bases from V and 7 bases from J, with 15 bases between. This CDR3 comprises 14 residues. Germline CDR1 and CDR2: MNHEY and SMNVEV (reference sequence).